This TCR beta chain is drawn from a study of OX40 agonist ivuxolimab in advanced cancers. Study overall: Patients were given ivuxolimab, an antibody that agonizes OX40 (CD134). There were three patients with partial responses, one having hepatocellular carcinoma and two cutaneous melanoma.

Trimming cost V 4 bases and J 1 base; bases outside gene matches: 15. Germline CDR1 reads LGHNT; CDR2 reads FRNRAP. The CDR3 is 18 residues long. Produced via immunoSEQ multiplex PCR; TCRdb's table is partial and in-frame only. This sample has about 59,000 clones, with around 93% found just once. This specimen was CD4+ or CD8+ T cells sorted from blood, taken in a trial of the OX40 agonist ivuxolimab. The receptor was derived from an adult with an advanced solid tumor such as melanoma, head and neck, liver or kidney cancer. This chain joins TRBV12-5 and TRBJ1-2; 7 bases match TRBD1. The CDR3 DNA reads TGTGCTAGTGGTTCCCGGGGGACCGCCCAGGGGGTTAACTATGGCTACACCTTC. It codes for CASGSRGTAQGVNYGYTF.